The entry below gives a single TCR beta chain sequence along with its context. The sample originates from a study of shared clonotypes between healthy human individuals. All participating donors were Caucasian adults from Nashville, Tennessee. Measured with immunoSEQ multiplex PCR; TCRdb has only the in-frame clones, and not every one. The sample includes around 990,000 clones, around 77% of them seen just once. Losses at the gene ends were 4 bases for V and 1 base for J; bases not matched to a gene: 4. Germline CDR1 reads SGHTS; CDR2 reads YDEGEE. The CDR3 loop spans 15 amino acids. Sequenced input: memory CD4+ T cells from PBMCs. The subset denotes: CD45RA-negative fraction. The sequence came from a young man in good health. Some clones in this sample may be carry-over from other donors' samples. V gene TRBV5-8 combines with J gene TRBJ2-3, with 9 bases identical to TRBD1. CDR3 DNA: TGTGCCAGCAGCCTACAGGGGGCTGGCACAGATACGCAGTATTTT. This translates into CASSLQGAGTDTQYF.